This T cell receptor (beta chain) was captured in a study of shared clonotypes between healthy human individuals. Method: immunoSEQ multiplex PCR; TCRdb's copy keeps in-frame clones and lacks some. Of 600,000 to 700,000 clones detected, about three quarters appear once; the ten largest clones hold 1.5% to 2%. Material for sequencing was memory CD4+ T cells sorted from blood. As for subset: CD45RA-negative fraction. The source is a woman aged 25 to 39 in good health.

CDR3 bases: TGCAGCGGCGGACAGAACAAAGATGAAAAACTGTTTTTT. Its protein product is CSGGQNKDEKLFF. The chain recombines TRBV29-1 with TRBJ1-4; a weak D match, TRBD1 (6 bases). Trimming stripped 7 bases from V and 6 bases from J, with 15 bases between. CDR1 is SQVTM, CDR2 ANQGSEA, per germline. CDR3 size: 13 residues.